The present T cell receptor (beta chain) was sequenced within a study of T cells after yellow fever vaccination. Study-wide points: On re-exposure, the response was weaker but peaked faster, at day 5 versus 15. Within FACS-sorted repertoires, abundant clonotypes contaminating from the bulk population could be present.

This clonotype appeared many times. The antigen is unknown. Trimming took off 7 bases at V and 6 bases at J, with 16 bases between the two ends. Germline lookup yields CDR1 MNHEY and CDR2 SVGAGI. There are 14 residues in the CDR3. The authors made TCR cDNA by 5'RACE template switching, adding a universal primer site and UMIs. In TCRdb, the 5' RACE reads were re-called with MiXCR into one record per CDR3 protein. Seen here are about 130,000 distinct CDR3 sequences, approximately 6.6% observed once, and the top ten hold about 0.61%. The V call is TRBV6-5, the J call TRBJ2-1; D possibly uses TRBD1 or TRBD2 (5 bases each). The starting material was CD4+ T cells sorted from PBMCs, obtained 10 days after the yellow fever booster vaccination. This TCR came from a man aged 30 to 45 who received the YFV17D yellow fever vaccine. The CDR3 DNA is TGTGCCAGCAACGAGGTGAGGGGCCTCAATGAGCAGTTCTTC. Translating gives CASNEVRGLNEQFF.